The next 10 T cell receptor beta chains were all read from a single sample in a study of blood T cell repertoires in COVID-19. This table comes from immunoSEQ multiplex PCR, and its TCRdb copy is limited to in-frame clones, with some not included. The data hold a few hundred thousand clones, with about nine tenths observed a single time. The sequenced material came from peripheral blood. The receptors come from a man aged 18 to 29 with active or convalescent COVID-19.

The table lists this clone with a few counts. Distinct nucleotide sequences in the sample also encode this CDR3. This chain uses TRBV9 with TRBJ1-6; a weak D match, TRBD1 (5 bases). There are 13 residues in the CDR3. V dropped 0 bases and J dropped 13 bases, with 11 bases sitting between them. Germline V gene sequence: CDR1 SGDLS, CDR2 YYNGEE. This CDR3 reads CASSVGRVSPLHF. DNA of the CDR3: TGTGCCAGCAGCGTAGGCAGGGTCTCTCCCCTCCACTTT.

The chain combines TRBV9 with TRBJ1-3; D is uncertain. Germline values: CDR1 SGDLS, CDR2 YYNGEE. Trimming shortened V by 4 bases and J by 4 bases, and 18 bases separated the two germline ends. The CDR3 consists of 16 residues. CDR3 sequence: CASSTFSGGYGNTIYF. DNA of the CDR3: TGTGCCAGCAGCACCTTCAGCGGAGGGTACGGAAACACCATATATTTT.

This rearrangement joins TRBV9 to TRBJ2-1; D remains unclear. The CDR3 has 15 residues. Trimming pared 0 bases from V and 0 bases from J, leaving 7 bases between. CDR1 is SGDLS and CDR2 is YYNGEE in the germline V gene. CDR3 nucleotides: TGTGCCAGCAGCGTAGGCGGCGACTCCTACAATGAGCAGTTCTTC. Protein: CASSVGGDSYNEQFF. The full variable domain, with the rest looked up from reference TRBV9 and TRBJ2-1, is DSGVTQTPKHLITATGQRVTLRCSPRSGDLSVYWYQQSLDQGLQFLIQYYNGEERAKGNILERFSAQQFPDLHSELNLSSLELGDSALYFCASSVGGDSYNEQFFGPGTRLTVL.

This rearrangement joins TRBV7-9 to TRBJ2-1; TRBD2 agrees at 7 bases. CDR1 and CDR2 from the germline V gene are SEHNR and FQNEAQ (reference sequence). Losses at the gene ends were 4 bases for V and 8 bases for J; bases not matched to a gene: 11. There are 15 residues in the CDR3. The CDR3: CASSSQGGRVDEQFF. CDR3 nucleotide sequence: TGTGCCAGCAGCTCCCAGGGAGGGAGGGTAGATGAGCAGTTCTTC.

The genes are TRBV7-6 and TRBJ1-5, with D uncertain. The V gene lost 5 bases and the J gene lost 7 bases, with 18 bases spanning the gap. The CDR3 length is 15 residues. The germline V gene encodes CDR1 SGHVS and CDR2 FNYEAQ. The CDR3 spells CASSPRERVGQPQHF. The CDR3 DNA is TGTGCCAGCAGCCCTAGAGAGAGGGTAGGGCAGCCCCAGCATTTT.

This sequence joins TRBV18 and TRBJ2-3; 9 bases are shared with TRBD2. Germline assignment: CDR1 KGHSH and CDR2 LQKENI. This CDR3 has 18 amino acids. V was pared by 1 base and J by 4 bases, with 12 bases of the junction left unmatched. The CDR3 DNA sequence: TGTGCCAGCTCACCACGGGCGTTACTAGCGGGCAGCCCAGATACGCAGTATTTT. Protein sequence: CASSPRALLAGSPDTQYF.

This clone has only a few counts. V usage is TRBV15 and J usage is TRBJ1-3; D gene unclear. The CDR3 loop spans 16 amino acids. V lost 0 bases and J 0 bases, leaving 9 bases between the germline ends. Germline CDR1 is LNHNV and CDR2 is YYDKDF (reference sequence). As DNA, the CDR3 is TGTGCCACCAGCAGAGATATGGCTCCCTCTGGAAACACCATATATTTT. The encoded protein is CATSRDMAPSGNTIYF.

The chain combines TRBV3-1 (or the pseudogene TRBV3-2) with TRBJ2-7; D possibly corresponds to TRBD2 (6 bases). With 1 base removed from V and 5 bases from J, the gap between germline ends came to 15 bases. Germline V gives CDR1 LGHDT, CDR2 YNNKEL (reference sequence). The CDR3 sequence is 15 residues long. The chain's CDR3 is CASSQVGRAGNEQYF. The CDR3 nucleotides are TGTGCCAGCAGCCAAGTGGGCAGGGCGGGAAACGAGCAGTACTTC.

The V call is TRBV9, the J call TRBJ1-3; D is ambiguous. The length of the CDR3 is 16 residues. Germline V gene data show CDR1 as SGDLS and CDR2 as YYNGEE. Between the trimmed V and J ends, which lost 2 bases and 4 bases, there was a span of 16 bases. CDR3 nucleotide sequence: TGTGCCAGCAGCGTTTCGATAATAGAGGGAGGAAACACCATATATTTT. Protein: CASSVSIIEGGNTIYF.

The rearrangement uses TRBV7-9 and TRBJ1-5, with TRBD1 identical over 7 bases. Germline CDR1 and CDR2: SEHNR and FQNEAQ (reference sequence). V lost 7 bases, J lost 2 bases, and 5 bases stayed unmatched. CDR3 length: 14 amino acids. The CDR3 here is CASTLGQGNQPQHF. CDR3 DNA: TGTGCCAGCACCCTAGGACAGGGCAATCAGCCCCAGCATTTT.